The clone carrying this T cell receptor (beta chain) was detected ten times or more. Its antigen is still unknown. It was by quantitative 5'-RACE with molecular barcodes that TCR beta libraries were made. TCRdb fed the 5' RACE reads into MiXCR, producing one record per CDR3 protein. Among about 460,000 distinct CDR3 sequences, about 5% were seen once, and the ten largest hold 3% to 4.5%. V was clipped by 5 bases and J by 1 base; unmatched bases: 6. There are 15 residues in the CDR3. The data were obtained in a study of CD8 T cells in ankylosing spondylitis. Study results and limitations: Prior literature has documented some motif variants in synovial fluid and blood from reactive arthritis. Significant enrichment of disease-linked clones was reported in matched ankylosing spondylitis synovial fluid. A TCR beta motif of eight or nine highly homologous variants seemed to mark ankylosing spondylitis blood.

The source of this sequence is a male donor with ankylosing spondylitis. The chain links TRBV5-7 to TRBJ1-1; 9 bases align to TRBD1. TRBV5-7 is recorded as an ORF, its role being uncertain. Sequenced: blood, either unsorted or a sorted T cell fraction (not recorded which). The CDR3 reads CASSRDREGNTEAFF. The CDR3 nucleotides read TGTGCCAGCAGTAGGGACAGGGAAGGGAACACTGAAGCTTTCTTT.